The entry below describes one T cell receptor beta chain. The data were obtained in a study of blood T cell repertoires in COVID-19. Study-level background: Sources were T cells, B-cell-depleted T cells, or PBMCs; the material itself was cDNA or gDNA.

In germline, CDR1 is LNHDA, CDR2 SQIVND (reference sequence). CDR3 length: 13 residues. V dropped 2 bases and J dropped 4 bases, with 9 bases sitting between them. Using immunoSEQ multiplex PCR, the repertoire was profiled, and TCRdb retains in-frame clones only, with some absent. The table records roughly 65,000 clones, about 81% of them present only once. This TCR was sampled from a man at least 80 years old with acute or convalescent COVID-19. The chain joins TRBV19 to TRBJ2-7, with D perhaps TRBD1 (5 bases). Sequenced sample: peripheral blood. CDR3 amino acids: CASSIQGRYEQYF. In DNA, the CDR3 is TGTGCCAGTAGTATACAGGGCAGGTACGAGCAGTACTTC.